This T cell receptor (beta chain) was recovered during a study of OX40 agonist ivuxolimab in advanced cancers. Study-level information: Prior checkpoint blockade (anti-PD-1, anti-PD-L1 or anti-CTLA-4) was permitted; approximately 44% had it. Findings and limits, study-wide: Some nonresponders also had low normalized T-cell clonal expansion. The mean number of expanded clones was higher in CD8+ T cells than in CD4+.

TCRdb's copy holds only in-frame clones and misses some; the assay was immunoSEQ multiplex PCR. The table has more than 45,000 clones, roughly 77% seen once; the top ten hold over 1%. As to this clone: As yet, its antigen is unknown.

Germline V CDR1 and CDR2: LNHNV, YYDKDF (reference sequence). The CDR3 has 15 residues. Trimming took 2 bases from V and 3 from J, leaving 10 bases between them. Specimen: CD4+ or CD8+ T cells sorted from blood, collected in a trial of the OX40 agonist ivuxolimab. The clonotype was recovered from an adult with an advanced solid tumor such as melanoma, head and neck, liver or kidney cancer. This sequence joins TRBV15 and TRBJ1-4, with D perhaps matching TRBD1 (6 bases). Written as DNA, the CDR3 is TGTGCCACCAGCAGATCCAGGGGTTCTAATGAAAAACTGTTTTTT. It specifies CATSRSRGSNEKLFF.